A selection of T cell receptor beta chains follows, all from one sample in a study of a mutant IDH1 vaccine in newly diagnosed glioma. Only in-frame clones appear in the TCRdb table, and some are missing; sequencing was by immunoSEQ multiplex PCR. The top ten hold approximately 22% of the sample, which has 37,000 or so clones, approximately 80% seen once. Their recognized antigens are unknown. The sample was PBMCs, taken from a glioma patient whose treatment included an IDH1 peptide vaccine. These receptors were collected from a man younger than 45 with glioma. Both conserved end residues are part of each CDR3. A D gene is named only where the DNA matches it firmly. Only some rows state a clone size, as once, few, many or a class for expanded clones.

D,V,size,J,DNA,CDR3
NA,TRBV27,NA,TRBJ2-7,TGTGCCAGCAGTTCCAACAGGGTGACCTACGAGCAGTACTTC,CASSSNRVTYEQYF
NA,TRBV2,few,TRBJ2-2,TGTGCCAGCAGTGAGGCCCGGGCCGGGGAGCTGTTTTTT,CASSEARAGELFF
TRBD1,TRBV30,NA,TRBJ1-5,TGTGCCTGGAGAGCGGACAGGAGTGATCAGCCCCAGCATTTT,CAWRADRSDQPQHF
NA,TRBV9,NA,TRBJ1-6,TGTGCCAGCAGCGGGACAGTCCTAAGCTCCTATAATTCACCCCTCCACTTT,CASSGTVLSSYNSPLHF
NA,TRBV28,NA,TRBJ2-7,TGTGCCAGCAGTTTCCAGGTGACATACGAGCAGTACTTC,CASSFQVTYEQYF
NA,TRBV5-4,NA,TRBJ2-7,TGTGCCAGCAGCTTGACTCTTGAGGCCGAGCAGTACTTC,CASSLTLEAEQYF
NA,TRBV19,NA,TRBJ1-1,TGTGCCAGTAGGAGGGACTTTTACACTGAAGCTTTCTTT,CASRRDFYTEAFF
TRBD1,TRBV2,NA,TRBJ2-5,TGTGCCAGCAGCGGGACAGACCAAGAGACCCAGTACTTC,CASSGTDQETQYF
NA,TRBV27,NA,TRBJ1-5,TGTGCCAGCAGTTTATCACACAATAATCAGCCCCAGCATTTT,CASSLSHNNQPQHF
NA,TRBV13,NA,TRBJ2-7,TGTGCCAGCAGCCCCATAAGGTCGGGTCAGTACTTC,CASSPIRSGQYF
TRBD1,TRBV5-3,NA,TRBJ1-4,TGTGCCACGCCCCGAATAACTTGCTCCGGGACAGGGGTTGAAAAACTGTTTTTT,CATPRITCSGTGVEKLFF
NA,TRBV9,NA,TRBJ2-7,TGTGCCAGCAGCGTAGTAGGTGGGGGGCCCTACGAGCAGTACTTC,CASSVVGGGPYEQYF
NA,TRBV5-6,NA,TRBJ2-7,TGTGCCAGCAGCCCCGTGTCAGGGAACTCCTACGAGCAGTACTTC,CASSPVSGNSYEQYF
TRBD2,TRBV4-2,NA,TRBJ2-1,TGTGCCAGCAGCCAAGATAGGATCGTCAGGGGACTAGCGGGAGGGCCGAATGAGCAGTTCTTC,CASSQDRIVRGLAGGPNEQFF
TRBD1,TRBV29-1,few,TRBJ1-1,TGCAGCGTTGGGTCTTCTCGGACAGGACTCGTAGCTTTCTTT,CSVGSSRTGLVAFF
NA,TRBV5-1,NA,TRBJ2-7,TGCGCCAGCAGCTTGAGGGGTGGCTACGAGCAGTACTTC,CASSLRGGYEQYF
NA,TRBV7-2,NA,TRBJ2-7,TGTGCCAGCAGCTTAGAGGCATGGGACACATCCTACGAGCAGTACTTC,CASSLEAWDTSYEQYF
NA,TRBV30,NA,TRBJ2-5,TGTGCCTGGAGTTGGAGACGAGAGACCCAGTACTTC,CAWSWRRETQYF
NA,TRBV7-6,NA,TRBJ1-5,TGTGCCAGCAGCTTAGGGACGGCTTTGAATCAGCCCCAGCATTTT,CASSLGTALNQPQHF
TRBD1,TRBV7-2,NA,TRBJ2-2,TGTGCCAGCAGCCTAAGACAGGGTGCCGGGGAGCTGTTTTTT,CASSLRQGAGELFF
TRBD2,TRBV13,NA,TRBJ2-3,TGTGCCAGCAGCTCCGTCGATAGCGGGAATGGCGGGGATACGCAGTATTTT,CASSSVDSGNGGDTQYF
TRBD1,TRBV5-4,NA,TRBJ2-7,TGTGCCAGCCGCCGGGGTGGGCAGGGGGCGAATGAGCAGTACTTC,CASRRGGQGANEQYF
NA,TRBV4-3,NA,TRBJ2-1,TGCGCCAGCAGCGCAGACGGGACAAGGTACAATGAGCAGTTCTTC,CASSADGTRYNEQFF
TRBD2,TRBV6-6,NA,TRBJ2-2,TGTGCCAGCAAAGGCCTAGCGGTCACCGGGGAGCTGTTTTTT,CASKGLAVTGELFF
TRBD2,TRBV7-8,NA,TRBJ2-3,TGTGCCAGCAGCAGTAGCGGGGGGGTTCACACAGATACGCAGTATTTT,CASSSSGGVHTDTQYF
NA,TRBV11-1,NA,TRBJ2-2,TGTGCCAGCAGCAAGCCATCGAACACCGGGGAGCTGTTTTTT,CASSKPSNTGELFF
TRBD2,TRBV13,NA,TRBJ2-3,TGTGCCAGCAGCTTAGCGACTAGCGGGAGCACAGATACGCAGTATTTT,CASSLATSGSTDTQYF
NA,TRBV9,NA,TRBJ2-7,TGTGCCAGCAGCCAGACAGATCTCCACGAGCAGTACTTC,CASSQTDLHEQYF
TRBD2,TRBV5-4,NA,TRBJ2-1,TGTGCCAGCAGCTCCCCGGCCGGACTAGCATACAATGAGCAGTTCTTC,CASSSPAGLAYNEQFF
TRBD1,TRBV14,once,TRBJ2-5,TGTGCCAGCAGCCAAGGAAGGGGGCTCCTCGAGACCCAGTACTTC,CASSQGRGLLETQYF
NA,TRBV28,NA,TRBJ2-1,TGTGCCAGCAGTCCGGGACCCAACTCCTACAATGAGCAGTTCTTC,CASSPGPNSYNEQFF
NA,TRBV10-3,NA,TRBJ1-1,TGTGCCATCAAGGGGGGGCAGGACACTGAAGCTTTCTTT,CAIKGGQDTEAFF
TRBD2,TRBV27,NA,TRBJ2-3,TGTGCCAGCAGTTTGTCCCGGACTAGGACTAGCACAGATACGCAGTATTTT,CASSLSRTRTSTDTQYF
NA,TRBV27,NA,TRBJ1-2,TGTGCCAGCAGTTCCCCAGAAGGGGTTGGGGGCTACACCTTC,CASSSPEGVGGYTF
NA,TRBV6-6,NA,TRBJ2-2,TGTGCCAGCAGCCCCACCGGGACAAAGAACACCGGGGAGCTGTTTTTT,CASSPTGTKNTGELFF
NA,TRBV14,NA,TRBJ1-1,TGTGCCAGCAGCCAGGGAAACACTGAAGCTTTCTTT,CASSQGNTEAFF
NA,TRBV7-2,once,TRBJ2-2,TGTGCCAGCAGGAACCGGGACGGACGCACCGGGGAGCTGTTTTTT,CASRNRDGRTGELFF
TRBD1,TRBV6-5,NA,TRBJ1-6,TGTGCCAGCAGTAGGCCGGGACAGGGGGGTTCACCCCTCCACTTT,CASSRPGQGGSPLHF
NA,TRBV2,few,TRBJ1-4,TGTGCCAGCAGTTATACGGCCCCTCTGTTTTTT,CASSYTAPLFF
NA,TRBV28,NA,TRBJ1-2,TGTGCCAGCAGTTTCCGCGGCGACTATGGCTACACCTTC,CASSFRGDYGYTF
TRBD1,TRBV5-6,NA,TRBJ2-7,TGTGCCAGCAGCCCCACCGACAGGGGGTGGCAGTACTTC,CASSPTDRGWQYF
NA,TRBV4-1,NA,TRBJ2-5,TGCGCCAGCAGCCATCCCGATAGAGAGACCCAGTACTTC,CASSHPDRETQYF
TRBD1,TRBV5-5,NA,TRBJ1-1,TGTGCCAGCAGCATGACAGGGGAAGTCACTGAAGCTTTCTTT,CASSMTGEVTEAFF
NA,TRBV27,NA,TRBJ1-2,TGTGCCAGCAGTTCACGGACAGCGGACTATGGCTACACCTTC,CASSSRTADYGYTF
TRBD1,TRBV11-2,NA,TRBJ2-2,TGTGCCAGCACCCCGGACAGGAGGAAGACCGGGGAGCTGTTTTTT,CASTPDRRKTGELFF
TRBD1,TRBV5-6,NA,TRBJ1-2,TGTGCCAGCAGCTTACGACAGGGAAACTATGGCTACACCTTC,CASSLRQGNYGYTF
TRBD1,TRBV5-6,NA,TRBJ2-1,TGTGCCAGCAGCAGTTTCCTACAGGGGGATAGGTACAATGAGCAGTTCTTC,CASSSFLQGDRYNEQFF
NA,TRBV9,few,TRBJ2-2,TGTGCCAGCAGCGATTCCGGGAATAACACCGGGGAGCTGTTTTTT,CASSDSGNNTGELFF
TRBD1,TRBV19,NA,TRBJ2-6,TGTGCCAGTAGTTCCCAGGTCCCGGGACAGGCCGGGGCCAACGTCCTGACTTTC,CASSSQVPGQAGANVLTF
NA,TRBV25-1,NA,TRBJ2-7,TGTGCCAGCAGTGAAATTGGCATCGGGTACGAGCAGTACTTC,CASSEIGIGYEQYF
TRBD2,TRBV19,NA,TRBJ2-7,TGTGCCAGTAGTAGGGGACTAAACGAGCAGTACTTC,CASSRGLNEQYF
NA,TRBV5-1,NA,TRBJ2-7,TGCGCCAGCAGCTCGGAGGGCAGCCCCTCCTACGAGCAGTACTTC,CASSSEGSPSYEQYF
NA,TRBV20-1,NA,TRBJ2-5,TGCAGTGCTGGACCCTCAGGGACCCAGTACTTC,CSAGPSGTQYF
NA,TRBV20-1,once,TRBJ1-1,TGCAGTATAGCTCAGGTGGACATGCCTTTCTTT,CSIAQVDMPFF
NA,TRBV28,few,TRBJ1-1,TGTGCCAGCAGTGCAGTCCGAGCCGCCACTGAAGCTTTCTTT,CASSAVRAATEAFF
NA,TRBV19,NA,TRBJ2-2,TGTGCCAGTAGTTGGTTGGGCACCGGGGAGCTGTTTTTT,CASSWLGTGELFF
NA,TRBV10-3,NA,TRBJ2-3,TGTGCCATCATTGGTGATGTTGCCGGAGATACGCAGTATTTT,CAIIGDVAGDTQYF